This T cell receptor (beta chain) was recorded in a study of cytomegalovirus exposure and HLA in healthy donors. General study findings and limits: Owing to their indistinguishability, certain V segments, notably TRBV6-2 and TRBV6-3, were excluded.

This clone appeared once. Its target is not known. Amplification used 60 Vbeta primers and 13 Jbeta primers. Sequencing was performed with immunoSEQ multiplex PCR; in TCRdb, only in-frame clones are kept and a portion is missing. In the table there are over 150,000 clones, more than 65% of which are singletons. This CDR3 comprises 11 residues. Looked up from germline, CDR1 is DFQATT and CDR2 is SNEGSKA (reference sequence). The V end was cut by 6 bases, the J end by 6 bases, with 11 bases between. This TCR derives from a woman between 50 and 59 years old in good health and CMV-seronegative. The V and J genes are TRBV20-1 and TRBJ1-1; the D gene is possibly TRBD1 (6 bases). Material for sequencing was PBMCs. The CDR3 loop reads CSAIPGAEAFF. The CDR3 nucleotides are TGCAGTGCCATCCCAGGGGCTGAAGCTTTCTTT.